The 10 T cell receptor beta chains below were found in one sample sequenced in a study of human thymus T cells. TCRdb's copy holds only in-frame clones and misses some; the assay was immunoSEQ multiplex PCR. The sample lists 45,000 to 75,000 clones; 94% were seen once. The specimen sequenced was blood. The receptors stem from a boy less than two years old with a congenital heart defect but otherwise immunologically healthy.

The chain employs TRBV7-9 and TRBJ2-7; D unclear. CDR3 length: 14 amino acids. Looked up from germline, CDR1 is SEHNR and CDR2 is FQNEAQ (reference sequence). Trimming took 1 base from V and 2 from J, leaving 9 bases between them. The CDR3 DNA is TGTGCCAGCAGCTTAGGCCAAACCACCTACGAGCAGTACTTC. Its translation is CASSLGQTTYEQYF. The complete variable domain, with remaining parts taken from reference TRBV7-9 and TRBJ2-7, reads DTGVSQNPRHKITKRGQNVTFRCDPISEHNRLYWYRQTLGQGPEFLTYFQNEAQLEKSRLLSDRFSAERPKGSFSTLEIQRTEQGDSAMYLCASSLGQTTYEQYFGPGTRLTVT.

The chain recombines TRBV27 with TRBJ2-1, with D maybe TRBD2 (6 bases). Germline V gene sequence: CDR1 MNHEY, CDR2 SMNVEV (reference sequence). The CDR3 runs 15 residues. The germline V and J ends were trimmed by 3 bases and 2 bases, with 11 bases remaining between them. This CDR3 is CASSLGGAPYNEQFF. CDR3 in DNA: TGTGCCAGCAGTTTGGGCGGGGCCCCCTACAATGAGCAGTTCTTC.

The genes are TRBV5-5 and TRBJ2-7, with TRBD1 matching over 10 bases. The V segment lost 0 bases and the J segment 6 bases; nucleotides outside the gene matches: 6. The CDR3 runs 15 residues. Germline V gene data show CDR1 as SGHKS and CDR2 as YYEKEE (reference sequence). CDR3 sequence: CASSLVGTGESEQYF. The DNA for the CDR3 is TGTGCCAGCAGCTTGGTCGGGACAGGGGAAAGCGAGCAGTACTTC.

The chain recombines TRBV27 with TRBJ2-2; TRBD2 matches at 9 bases. Germline assignment: CDR1 MNHEY and CDR2 SMNVEV (reference sequence). The CDR3 has 15 amino acids. V lost 2 bases, J lost 4 bases, and 2 bases stayed unmatched. CDR3 residues: CASSLAGGPTGELFF. CDR3 in DNA: TGTGCCAGCAGTTTAGCGGGAGGGCCCACCGGGGAGCTGTTTTTT.

This clone was picked up one time. The chain joins TRBV9 to TRBJ1-4; D is perhaps TRBD1 (5 bases). The CDR3 is made up of 15 amino acids. V shed 4 bases and J shed 6 bases, with 16 bases lying between them. The germline V gene encodes CDR1 SGDLS and CDR2 YYNGEE. CDR3 bases: TGTGCCAGCAGCCTAGCTCAGGGCGGCCATGAAAAACTGTTTTTT. Translated, it gives CASSLAQGGHEKLFF. Together with reference TRBV9 and TRBJ1-4, the CDR3 gives the full variable domain: DSGVTQTPKHLITATGQRVTLRCSPRSGDLSVYWYQQSLDQGLQFLIQYYNGEERAKGNILERFSAQQFPDLHSELNLSSLELGDSALYFCASSLAQGGHEKLFFGSGTQLSVL.

This clone is a singleton in its sample. The chain recombines TRBV5-1 with TRBJ2-3, with 10 bases identical to TRBD1. The CDR3 length is 17 residues. The V and J ends lost 4 bases and 1 base, in that order; junction bases with no gene match: 9. Germline values: CDR1 SGHRS, CDR2 YFSETQ. The CDR3 DNA reads as TGCGCCAGCAGCGCCCTGGCCGGGACAGGGGGCACAGATACGCAGTATTTT. It yields the protein CASSALAGTGGTDTQYF.

V and J are TRBV10-3 and TRBJ2-7; D gene ambiguous. The length of the CDR3 is 13 residues. The germline CDR1 and CDR2 sequences are ENHRY and SYGVKD. Trimming cost V 6 bases and J 1 base, with 10 bases left between them. Here the CDR3 reads CAIRTTWSYEQYF. As DNA, the CDR3 is TGTGCCATCAGGACGACGTGGTCCTACGAGCAGTACTTC.

The chain has TRBV27 and TRBJ1-2; D is possibly TRBD1 (5 bases). V was clipped by 2 bases and J by 4 bases, with 14 bases between them. Germline CDR1 reads MNHEY; CDR2 reads SMNVEV (reference sequence). This CDR3 is 15 amino acids long. For the CDR3, the DNA is TGTGCCAGCAGTTTAGGACACCCTTTCCCCTATGGCTACACCTTC. This translates into CASSLGHPFPYGYTF.

The gene calls are TRBV4-1 and TRBJ2-7, with D perhaps TRBD2 (6 bases). The J call is in doubt because the DNA end fits TRBJ2-5 better. Germline V gene lookup returns CDR1 MGHRA and CDR2 YSYEKL. CDR3 length equals 14 residues. CDR3 protein: CASSLGPGRETQYF. The CDR3 nucleotides read TGCGCCAGCAGCCTAGGGCCGGGGAGGGAGACCCAGTACTTC.

This CDR3 is CASSADRGDSPLHF. CDR3 nucleotide sequence: TGTGCCAGCAGCGCTGACAGGGGAGATTCACCCCTCCACTTT. V is TRBV7-9 and J is TRBJ1-6; TRBD1 matches 8 bases. Unmatched junction bases numbered 5, after V lost 5 bases and J lost 8 bases. Germline V gives CDR1 SEHNR, CDR2 FQNEAQ (reference sequence). The CDR3 runs 14 residues.